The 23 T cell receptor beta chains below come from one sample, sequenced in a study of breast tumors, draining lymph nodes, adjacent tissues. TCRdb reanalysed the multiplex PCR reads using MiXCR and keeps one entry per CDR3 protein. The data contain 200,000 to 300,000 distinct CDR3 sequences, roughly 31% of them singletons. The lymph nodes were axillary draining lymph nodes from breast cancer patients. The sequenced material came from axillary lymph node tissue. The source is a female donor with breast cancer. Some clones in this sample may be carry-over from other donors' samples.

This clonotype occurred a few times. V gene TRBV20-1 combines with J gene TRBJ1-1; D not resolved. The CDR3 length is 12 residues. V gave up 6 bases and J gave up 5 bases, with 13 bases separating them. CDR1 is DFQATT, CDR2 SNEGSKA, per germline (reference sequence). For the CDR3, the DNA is TGCAGTGCGAGGATAGGACGGACTGAAGCTTTCTTT. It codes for CSARIGRTEAFF.

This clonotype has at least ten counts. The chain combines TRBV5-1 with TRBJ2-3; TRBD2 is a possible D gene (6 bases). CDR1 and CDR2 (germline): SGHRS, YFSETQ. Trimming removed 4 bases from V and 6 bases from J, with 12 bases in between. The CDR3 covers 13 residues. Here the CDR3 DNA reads TGCGCCAGCAGCCGTCGACTAGGTGATACGCAGTATTTT. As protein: CASSRRLGDTQYF.

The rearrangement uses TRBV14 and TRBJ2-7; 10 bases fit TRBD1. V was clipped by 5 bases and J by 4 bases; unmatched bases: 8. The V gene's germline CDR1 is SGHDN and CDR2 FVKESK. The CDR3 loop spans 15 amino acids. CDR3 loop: CASSVVGQGRYEQYF. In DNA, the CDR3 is TGTGCCAGCAGCGTGGTGGGACAGGGGAGATACGAGCAGTACTTC.

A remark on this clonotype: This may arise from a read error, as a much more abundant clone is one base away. The CDR3 nucleotides read TGTGCCAGCAGCCTAGGTTTAGCGGGCAACTATGGCTACACCTTC. Translating gives CASSLGLAGNYGYTF. This chain joins TRBV7-9 and TRBJ1-2; no clear D gene. This CDR3 spans 15 amino acids. The V and J ends lost 5 bases and 2 bases respectively, with 15 bases between them. The V gene's germline CDR1 is SEHNR and CDR2 FQNEAQ (reference sequence).

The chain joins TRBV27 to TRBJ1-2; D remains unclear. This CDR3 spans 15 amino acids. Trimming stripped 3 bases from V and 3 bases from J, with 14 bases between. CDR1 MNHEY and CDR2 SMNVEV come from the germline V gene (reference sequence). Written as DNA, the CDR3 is TGTGCCAGCAGTTTCTGGGCCGGGAGCGACTATGGCTACACCTTC. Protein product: CASSFWAGSDYGYTF.

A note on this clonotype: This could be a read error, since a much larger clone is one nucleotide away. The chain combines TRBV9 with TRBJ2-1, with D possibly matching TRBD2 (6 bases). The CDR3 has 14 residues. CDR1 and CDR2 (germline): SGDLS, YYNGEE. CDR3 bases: TGTGCCAGCGGCGTCGCGGGGCACTACAATGAGCAGTTCTTC. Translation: CASGVAGHYNEQFF. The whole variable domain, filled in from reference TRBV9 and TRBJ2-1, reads DSGVTQTPKHLITATGQRVTLRCSPRSGDLSVYWYQQSLDQGLQFLIQYYNGEERAKGNILERFSAQQFPDLHSELNLSSLELGDSALYFCASGVAGHYNEQFFGPGTRLTVL.

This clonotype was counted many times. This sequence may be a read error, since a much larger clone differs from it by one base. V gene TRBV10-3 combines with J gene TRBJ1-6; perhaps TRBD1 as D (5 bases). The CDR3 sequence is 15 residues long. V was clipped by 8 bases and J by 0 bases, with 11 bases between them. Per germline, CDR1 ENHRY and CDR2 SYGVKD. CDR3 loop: CAIGRGSSYNSPLHF. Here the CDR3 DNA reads TGTGCCATCGGCCGGGGGAGCTCCTATAATTCACCCCTCCACTTT.

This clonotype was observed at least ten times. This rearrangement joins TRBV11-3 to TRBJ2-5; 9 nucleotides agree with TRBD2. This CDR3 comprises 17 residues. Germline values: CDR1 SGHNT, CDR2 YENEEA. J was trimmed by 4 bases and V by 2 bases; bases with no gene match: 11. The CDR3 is CASSLPLTSGSRETQYF. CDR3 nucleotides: TGTGCCAGCAGCTTACCCCTGACTAGCGGCAGTCGAGAGACCCAGTACTTC. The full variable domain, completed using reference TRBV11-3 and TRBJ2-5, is EAGVVQSPRYKIIEKKQPVAFWCNPISGHNTLYWYLQNLGQGPELLIRYENEEAVDDSQLPKDRFSAERLKGVDSTLKIQPAELGDSAVYLCASSLPLTSGSRETQYFGPGTRLLVL.

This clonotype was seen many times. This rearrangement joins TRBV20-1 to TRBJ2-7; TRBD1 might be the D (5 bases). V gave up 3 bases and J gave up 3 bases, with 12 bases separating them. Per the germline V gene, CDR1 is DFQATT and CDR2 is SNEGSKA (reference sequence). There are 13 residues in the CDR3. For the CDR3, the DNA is TGCAGTGCTAGGCGGCTAGGGGTCTACGAGCAGTACTTC. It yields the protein CSARRLGVYEQYF.

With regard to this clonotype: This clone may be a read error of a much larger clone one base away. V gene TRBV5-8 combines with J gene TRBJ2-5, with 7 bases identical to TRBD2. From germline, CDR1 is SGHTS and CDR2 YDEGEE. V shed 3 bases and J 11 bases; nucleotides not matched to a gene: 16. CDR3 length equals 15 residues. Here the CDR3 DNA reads TGTGCCAGCAGCTCACTCTCTACCGGGAGGAGGGAGCAGTACTTC. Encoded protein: CASSSLSTGRREQYF.

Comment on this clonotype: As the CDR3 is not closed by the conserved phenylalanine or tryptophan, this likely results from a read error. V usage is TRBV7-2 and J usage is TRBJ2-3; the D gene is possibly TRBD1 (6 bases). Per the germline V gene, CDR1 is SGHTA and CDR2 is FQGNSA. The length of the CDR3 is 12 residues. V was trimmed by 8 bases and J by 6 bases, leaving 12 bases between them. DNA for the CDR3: TGTGCCAGCTCATCACAGGGTGATACGCAGTATATT. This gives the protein CASSSQGDTQYI.

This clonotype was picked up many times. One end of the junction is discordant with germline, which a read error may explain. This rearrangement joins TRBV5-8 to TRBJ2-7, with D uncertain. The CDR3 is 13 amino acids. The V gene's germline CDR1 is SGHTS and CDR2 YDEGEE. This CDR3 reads CASSLDRVSEQYF. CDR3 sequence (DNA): TGTGCCAGCAGTTTGGACCGCGTGAGCGAGCAGTACTTC.

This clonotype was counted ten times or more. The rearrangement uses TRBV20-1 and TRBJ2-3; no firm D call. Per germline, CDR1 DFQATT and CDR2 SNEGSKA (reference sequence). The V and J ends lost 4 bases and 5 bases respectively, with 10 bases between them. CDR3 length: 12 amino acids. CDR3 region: CSATVSLDTQYF. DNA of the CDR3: TGCAGTGCTACGGTTAGCCTAGATACGCAGTATTTT.

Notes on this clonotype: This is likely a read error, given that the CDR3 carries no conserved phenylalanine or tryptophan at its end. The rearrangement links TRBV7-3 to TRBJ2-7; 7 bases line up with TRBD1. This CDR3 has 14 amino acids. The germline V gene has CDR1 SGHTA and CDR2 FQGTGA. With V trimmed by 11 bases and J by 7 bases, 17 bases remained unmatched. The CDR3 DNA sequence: TGTGCCTCCAGCTTTCGACAGGGTCTAGGAGAGCAGTACCTC. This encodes CASSFRQGLGEQYL.

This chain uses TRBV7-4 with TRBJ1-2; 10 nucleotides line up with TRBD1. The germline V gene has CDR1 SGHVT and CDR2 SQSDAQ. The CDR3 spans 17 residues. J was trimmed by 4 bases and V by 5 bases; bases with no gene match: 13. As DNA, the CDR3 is TGTGCCAGCAGCCGGGGTGGAGGGGGACAGGGGAGCTATGGCTACACCTTC. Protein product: CASSRGGGGQGSYGYTF.

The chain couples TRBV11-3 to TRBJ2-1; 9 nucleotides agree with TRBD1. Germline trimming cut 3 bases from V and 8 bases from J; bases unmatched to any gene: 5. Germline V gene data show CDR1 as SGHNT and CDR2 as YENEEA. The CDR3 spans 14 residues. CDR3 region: CASSLYWTGDEQFF. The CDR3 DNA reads TGTGCCAGCAGCTTGTACTGGACAGGGGATGAGCAGTTCTTC.

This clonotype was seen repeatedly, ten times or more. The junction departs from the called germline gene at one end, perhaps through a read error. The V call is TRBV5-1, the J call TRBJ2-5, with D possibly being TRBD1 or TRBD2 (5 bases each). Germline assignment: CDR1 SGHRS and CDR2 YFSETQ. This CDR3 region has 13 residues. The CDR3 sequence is CASSRDGQETQYF. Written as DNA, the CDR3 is TGTGCCAGCAGCCGGGACGGGCAAGAGACCCAGTACTTC.

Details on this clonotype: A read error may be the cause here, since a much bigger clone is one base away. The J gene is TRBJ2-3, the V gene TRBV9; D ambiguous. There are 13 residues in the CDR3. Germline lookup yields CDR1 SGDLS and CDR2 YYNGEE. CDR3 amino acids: CAGSVVIGDTQYF. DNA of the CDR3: TGTGCCGGCAGCGTAGTGATTGGGGATACGCAGTATTTT. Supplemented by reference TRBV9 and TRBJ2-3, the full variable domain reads DSGVTQTPKHLITATGQRVTLRCSPRSGDLSVYWYQQSLDQGLQFLIQYYNGEERAKGNILERFSAQQFPDLHSELNLSSLELGDSALYFCAGSVVIGDTQYFGPGTRLTVL.

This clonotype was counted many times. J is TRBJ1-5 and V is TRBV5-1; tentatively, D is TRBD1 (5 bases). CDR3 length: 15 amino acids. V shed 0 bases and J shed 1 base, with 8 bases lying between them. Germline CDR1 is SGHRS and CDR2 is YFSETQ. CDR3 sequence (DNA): TGCGCCAGCAGCTTGGCTGGGACGAGCAATCAGCCCCAGCATTTT. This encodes CASSLAGTSNQPQHF. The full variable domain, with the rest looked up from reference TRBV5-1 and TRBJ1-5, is KAGVTQTPRYLIKTRGQQVTLSCSPISGHRSVSWYQQTPGQGLQFLFEYFSETQRNKGNFPGRFSGRQFSNSRSEMNVSTLELGDSALYLCASSLAGTSNQPQHFGDGTRLSIL.

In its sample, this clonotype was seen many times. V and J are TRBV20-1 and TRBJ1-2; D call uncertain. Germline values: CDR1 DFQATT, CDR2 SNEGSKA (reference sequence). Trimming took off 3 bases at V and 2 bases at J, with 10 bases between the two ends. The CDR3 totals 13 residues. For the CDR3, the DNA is TGCAGTGCTAGGGTTTCGGGAAACTATGGCTACACCTTC. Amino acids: CSARVSGNYGYTF.

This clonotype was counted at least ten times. The CDR3 DNA is TGTGCCAGCAGCCAAGAACGGGCCGTCAATGAGCAGTTCTTC. It codes for CASSQERAVNEQFF. The chain is built from TRBV7-3 and TRBJ2-1; D is unresolved. Germline lookup yields CDR1 SGHTA and CDR2 FQGTGA. CDR3 length equals 14 residues. Trimming took 5 bases from V and 6 from J, leaving 14 bases between them. The full variable domain, its missing parts supplied by reference TRBV7-3 and TRBJ2-1, is GAGVSQTPSNKVTEKGKYVELRCDPISGHTALYWYRQSLGQGPEFLIYFQGTGAADDSGLPNDRFFAVRPEGSVSTLKIQRTERGDSAVYLCASSQERAVNEQFFGPGTRLTVL.

DNA of the CDR3: TGCAGTGCCACAGAAAGCGGGAGGGCCTCCACCTATTCACCCCTCCACTTT. Translating gives CSATESGRASTYSPLHF. The chain carries TRBV20-1 and TRBJ1-6; no reliable D call. The CDR3 consists of 17 residues. CDR1 DFQATT and CDR2 SNEGSKA come from the germline V gene (reference sequence). The germline V and J ends were trimmed by 6 bases and 8 bases, with 26 bases remaining between them.

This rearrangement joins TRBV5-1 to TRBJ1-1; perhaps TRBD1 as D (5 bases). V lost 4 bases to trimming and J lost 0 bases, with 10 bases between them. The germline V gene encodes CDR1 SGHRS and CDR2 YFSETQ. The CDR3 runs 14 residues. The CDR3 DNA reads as TGCGCCAGCAGCATGACGGGGGTGAACACTGAAGCTTTCTTT. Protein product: CASSMTGVNTEAFF.